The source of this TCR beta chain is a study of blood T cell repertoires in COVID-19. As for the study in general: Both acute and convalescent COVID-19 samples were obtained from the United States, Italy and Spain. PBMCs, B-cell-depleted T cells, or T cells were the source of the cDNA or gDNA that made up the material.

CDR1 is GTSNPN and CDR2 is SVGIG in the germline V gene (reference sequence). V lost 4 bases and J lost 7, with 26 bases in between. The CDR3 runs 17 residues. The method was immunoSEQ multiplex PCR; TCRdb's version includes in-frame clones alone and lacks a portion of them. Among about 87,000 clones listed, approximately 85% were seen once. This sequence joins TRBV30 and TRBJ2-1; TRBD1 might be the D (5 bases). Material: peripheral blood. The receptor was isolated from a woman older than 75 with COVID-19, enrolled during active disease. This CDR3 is CAWTLGPPGMGPNEQFF. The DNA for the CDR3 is TGTGCCTGGACCTTGGGGCCCCCAGGGATGGGGCCGAATGAGCAGTTCTTC. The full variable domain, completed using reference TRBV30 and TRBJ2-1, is SQTIHQWPATLVQPVGSPLSLECTVEGTSNPNLYWYRQAAGRGLQLLFYSVGIGQISSEVPQNLSASRPQDRQFILSSKKLLLSDSGFYLCAWTLGPPGMGPNEQFFGPGTRLTVL.